Listed here are 28 T cell receptor beta chains from one sample, sequenced in a study of T-cell reconstitution after alpha-beta-depleted transplantation in children. The TCRbeta library incorporated unique molecular identifiers. TCRdb reanalysed the PCR reads using MiXCR and keeps one entry per CDR3 protein. The table records 580,000 or so distinct CDR3 sequences, 20% to 25% of them present only once. The source was PBMCs, mostly from graft donor cells, collected 360 days after TCRalphabeta/CD19-depleted stem cell transplant. The receptor source for this set is a boy in the first two years of life who had a stem cell transplant for acute myeloid leukemia, so the T cells may come from the graft donor.

The sample holds many counts of this clonotype. V is TRBV20-1 and J is TRBJ2-3; the D call may be TRBD1 or TRBD2 (6 bases each). CDR1 and CDR2 (germline): DFQATT, SNEGSKA (reference sequence). This CDR3 region has 13 residues. Trimming stripped 6 bases from V and 5 bases from J, with 15 bases between. The CDR3 DNA reads as TGCAGTGCCGGGACACCGGGGGAAGATACGCAGTATTTT. As protein: CSAGTPGEDTQYF.

V gene TRBV7-6 combines with J gene TRBJ2-2; TRBD1 or TRBD2 may be the D gene (5 bases each). Trimming left V 5 bases short and J 6 bases short, with 16 bases between. This CDR3 is built from 15 residues. Germline CDR1 reads SGHVS; CDR2 reads FNYEAQ. CDR3 sequence reads: CASSRYQGEAGELFF. The CDR3 DNA is TGTGCCAGCAGCCGTTACCAGGGAGAGGCCGGGGAGCTGTTTTTT.

The CDR3 sequence: CASSQERGAGDWYNEQFF. The CDR3 coding sequence is TGCGCCAGCAGCCAAGAACGGGGAGCGGGGGACTGGTACAATGAGCAGTTCTTC. The gene calls are TRBV4-3 and TRBJ2-1; 8 nucleotides match TRBD2. The V gene's germline CDR1 is LGHNA and CDR2 YSLEER. V lost 0 bases and J lost 4; bases outside the gene matches: 11. This CDR3 region has 18 residues.

V and J are TRBV12-3 or TRBV12-4 and TRBJ2-1; no definite D call. Trimming took 7 bases from V and 8 from J, leaving 18 bases between them. The CDR3 spans 14 residues. In DNA form, the CDR3 reads TGTGCCAGCACCCGGACCGCGGCTACGGATGAGCAGTTCTTC. Translating gives CASTRTAATDEQFF.

The rearrangement joins TRBV7-6 to TRBJ2-2, with 9 positions matching TRBD1. The CDR3 covers 15 residues. The germline V gene encodes CDR1 SGHVS and CDR2 FNYEAQ. With V trimmed by 1 base and J by 5 bases, 2 bases remained unmatched. The DNA of the CDR3 is TGTGCCAGCAGCTTAGGGGACAGGGTTACCGGGGAGCTGTTTTTT. Its translation: CASSLGDRVTGELFF.

Only a few counts were recorded for this clonotype. The J gene is TRBJ2-4, the V gene TRBV12-3 or TRBV12-4; D not resolved. V gave up 6 bases and J gave up 2 bases, with 8 bases separating them. This CDR3 contains 13 residues. CDR3 DNA sequence: TGTGCCAGCAGATCCGGGCCCAAAAACATTCAGTACTTC. Translated, it gives CASRSGPKNIQYF.

This clonotype was observed a few times. The chain links TRBV20-1 to TRBJ2-5; TRBD1 is a possible D gene (5 bases). The ends were cut back, 3 bases at V and 5 bases at J, with 13 bases in the middle. The germline V gene has CDR1 DFQATT and CDR2 SNEGSKA (reference sequence). This CDR3 has 13 amino acids. Here the CDR3 DNA reads TGCAGTGCTAGCGACAGAGTCGCCGAGACCCAGTACTTC. Translated: CSASDRVAETQYF.

This clonotype was seen many times. V and J are TRBV6-2 or TRBV6-3 and TRBJ2-3, with 7 bases matching TRBD2. With V trimmed by 8 bases and J by 6 bases, 8 bases remained unmatched. Germline V gene lookup returns CDR1 MNHEY and CDR2 SVGEGT. The CDR3 contains 13 residues. Here the CDR3 reads CASRVRDYDTQYF. The CDR3 DNA follows: TGTGCCAGCCGCGTGAGGGACTACGATACGCAGTATTTT.

The chain is built from TRBV27 and TRBJ2-5, with 9 bases matching TRBD1. Germline values: CDR1 MNHEY, CDR2 SMNVEV (reference sequence). The V and J ends lost 8 bases and 5 bases, in that order; junction bases with no gene match: 9. This CDR3 comprises 14 residues. CDR3 sequence reads: CASSGTGIVETQYF. The CDR3 DNA reads TGTGCCAGCTCCGGGACAGGGATCGTGGAGACCCAGTACTTC.

This clonotype appeared many times. The V call is TRBV12-3 or TRBV12-4, the J call TRBJ2-6, with a weak D call TRBD1 (6 bases). This CDR3 has 19 residues. V was shortened by 4 bases and J by 0 bases, with 19 bases between the two germline ends. The CDR3 region is CASSSNPGAGTSGANVLTF. CDR3 DNA: TGTGCCAGCAGTTCAAACCCAGGGGCTGGGACCTCTGGGGCCAACGTCCTGACTTTC.

V is TRBV28 and J is TRBJ2-1; D is undetermined. The V gene's germline CDR1 is MDHEN and CDR2 SYDVKM. Trimming took 5 bases from V and 6 from J, leaving 17 bases between them. The CDR3 is made up of 15 amino acids. As DNA, the CDR3 is TGTGCCAGCAGTCGAGGTGGGTGGGTTGGCAATGAGCAGTTCTTC. Amino acids: CASSRGGWVGNEQFF.

In its sample, this clonotype was seen many times. This chain uses TRBV20-1 with TRBJ1-5, with D possibly TRBD1 on 6 matching bases. Germline lookup yields CDR1 DFQATT and CDR2 SNEGSKA (reference sequence). V shed 0 bases and J shed 0 bases, with 12 bases lying between them. The CDR3 runs 16 residues. The CDR3 spells CSARETGSYSNQPQHF. CDR3 DNA: TGCAGTGCTAGAGAGACAGGAAGCTATAGCAATCAGCCCCAGCATTTT.

The J gene is TRBJ2-5, the V gene TRBV6-2 or TRBV6-3; D call uncertain. CDR1 is MNHEY, CDR2 SVGEGT, per germline. The CDR3 is 14 residues long. V was cut by 5 bases and J by 5 bases, with 15 bases left in between. The CDR3 here is CASSDPGPAETQYF. DNA for the CDR3: TGTGCCAGCAGTGATCCCGGGCCAGCTGAGACCCAGTACTTC.

This clonotype was picked up a small number of times. The V and J genes are TRBV2 and TRBJ2-4; D call uncertain. CDR3 length equals 14 residues. Trimming took 4 bases from V and 7 from J, leaving 14 bases between them. Germline V lookup: CDR1 SNHLY, CDR2 FYNNEI. In DNA form, the CDR3 reads TGTGCCAGCAGTGTAGAAAGACTCGCTAACATTCAGTACTTC. Its protein is CASSVERLANIQYF.

This clonotype was detected ten times or more. The rearrangement joins TRBV28 to TRBJ2-5, with D possibly being TRBD1 (5 bases). V was cut by 3 bases and J by 1 base, with 18 bases left in between. Germline loops: CDR1 MDHEN, CDR2 SYDVKM. The CDR3 extends over 17 amino acids. The CDR3 is CASSFSPYPDSQETQYF. In nucleotides, the CDR3 is TGTGCCAGCAGTTTTAGCCCCTACCCCGACAGCCAAGAGACCCAGTACTTC.

This clonotype has just a few counts. The rearrangement links TRBV18 to TRBJ2-7, with D maybe TRBD2 (5 bases). Trimming left V 6 bases short and J 3 bases short, with 15 bases between. The CDR3 consists of 14 residues. Germline V gives CDR1 KGHSH, CDR2 LQKENI. The CDR3 reads CASSPSVSGYEQYF. The CDR3, as DNA: TGTGCCAGCTCCCCTTCCGTAAGCGGCTACGAGCAGTACTTC.

This clonotype was seen a few times. The V and J genes are TRBV13 and TRBJ2-4; D is perhaps TRBD1 or TRBD2 (5 bases each). The CDR3 runs to 15 residues. Germline lookup yields CDR1 PRHDT and CDR2 FYEKMQ (reference sequence). The V end lost 6 bases, the J end lost 1 base, and 13 bases lay between the germline ends. CDR3 nucleotides: TGTGCCAGCAGAGATTCCGGGGCCGCCAAAAACATTCAGTACTTC. Its protein product is CASRDSGAAKNIQYF.

The table lists this clonotype with a few counts. V and J are TRBV20-1 and TRBJ1-5, with D unresolved. V was pared by 3 bases and J by 0 bases, with 9 bases between. Germline CDR1 and CDR2: DFQATT and SNEGSKA (reference sequence). The CDR3 has 14 amino acids. The CDR3 spells CSASPGASNQPQHF. The CDR3 DNA reads as TGCAGTGCTAGCCCAGGAGCTAGCAATCAGCCCCAGCATTTT.

This sequence joins TRBV29-1 and TRBJ2-5; 11 bases line up with TRBD1. CDR1 and CDR2 from the germline V gene are SQVTM and ANQGSEA. Losses at the gene ends were 4 bases for V and 4 bases for J; bases not matched to a gene: 5. The CDR3 is 14 amino acids. CDR3 sequence (DNA): TGCAGCGTTGCGGGACAGGGGGTGGGAGAGACCCAGTACTTC. Translating gives CSVAGQGVGETQYF.

This clonotype was detected a few times. The chain combines TRBV12-3 or TRBV12-4 with TRBJ1-2, with D tentatively TRBD1 (6 bases). This CDR3 spans 15 amino acids. V gave up 3 bases and J gave up 10 bases, with 21 bases separating them. The CDR3 DNA is TGTGCCAGCAGTTTCGGCCAGGGGTCCGGGATTAACTACACCTTC. It is translated as CASSFGQGSGINYTF.

This clonotype was seen at least ten times. V is TRBV4-1 and J is TRBJ2-1; 10 bases are shared with TRBD1. The CDR3 is 16 amino acids. Trimming took 4 bases from V and 4 from J; bases not matched to a gene: 7. Germline-derived CDR1 and CDR2 are MGHRA and YSYEKL. The chain's CDR3 is CASSPPDRGMYNEQFF. The CDR3 coding sequence is TGCGCCAGCAGCCCCCCGGACAGGGGGATGTACAATGAGCAGTTCTTC.

The CDR3: CASTLRQGYTEAFF. CDR3 DNA sequence: TGTGCCAGCACTCTCCGGCAGGGCTACACTGAAGCTTTCTTT. The chain links TRBV6-1 to TRBJ1-1; maybe TRBD1 (5 bases). The germline V gene encodes CDR1 MNHNS and CDR2 SASEGT. This CDR3 is 14 amino acids long. Trimming stripped 7 bases from V and 3 bases from J, with 15 bases between.

This clonotype came up a few times. The V gene is TRBV7-9, the J gene TRBJ2-7, with 7 nucleotides matching TRBD1. The germline V gene encodes CDR1 SEHNR and CDR2 FQNEAQ (reference sequence). Trimming at V came to 8 bases and at J to 1 base, leaving 8 bases not matched to a gene. The CDR3 consists of 14 residues. As DNA, the CDR3 is TGTGCCAGCTCAACAGGGGAGAGGTCCTACGAGCAGTACTTC. Translated: CASSTGERSYEQYF.

The sample holds a few counts of this clonotype. The chain employs TRBV7-2 and TRBJ2-5, with no clear D. Germline CDR1 SGHTA, CDR2 FQGNSA. Trimming cost V 5 bases and J 5 bases, with 12 bases left between them. The CDR3 covers 13 residues. The CDR3 here is CASSTQKGETQYF. CDR3 sequence (DNA): TGTGCCAGCAGCACTCAAAAAGGGGAGACCCAGTACTTC.

This clonotype has just a few counts. V and J are TRBV15 and TRBJ2-7, with 12 bases fitting TRBD2. The CDR3 runs 16 residues. Germline lookup yields CDR1 LNHNV and CDR2 YYDKDF (reference sequence). Trimming took 0 bases from V and 2 from J; bases not matched to a gene: 2. CDR3 DNA: TGTGCCACCAGCAGAGATTGGACTAGCGGGGCCTACGAGCAGTACGTC. Translated, it gives CATSRDWTSGAYEQYV.

The sample holds a few counts of this clonotype. The gene calls are TRBV18 and TRBJ2-5, with TRBD1 as a possible D gene (5 bases). The CDR3 sequence is 17 residues long. The germline gives CDR1 KGHSH, CDR2 LQKENI. The V end was cut by 3 bases, the J end by 0 bases, with 17 bases between. The CDR3 loop is CASSPTGFRGYQETQYF. CDR3 bases: TGTGCCAGCTCACCCACAGGATTTAGGGGCTACCAAGAGACCCAGTACTTC.

This rearrangement joins TRBV28 to TRBJ2-4, with D possibly being TRBD1 (6 bases). Per the germline V gene, CDR1 is MDHEN and CDR2 is SYDVKM. The CDR3 has 13 residues. V shed 2 bases and J shed 8 bases, with 10 bases lying between them. The CDR3 reads CASSLPGDHIQYF. In DNA, the CDR3 is TGTGCCAGCAGTTTACCAGGGGACCACATTCAGTACTTC.

The chain carries TRBV6-5 and TRBJ2-7; TRBD2 matches 7 bases. This CDR3 comprises 12 residues. J was trimmed by 5 bases and V by 6 bases; bases with no gene match: 4. CDR1 MNHEY and CDR2 SVGAGI come from the germline V gene. The CDR3 DNA sequence: TGTGCCAGCAGGCGGGGGTTTGACGAGCAGTACTTC. Protein product: CASRRGFDEQYF.